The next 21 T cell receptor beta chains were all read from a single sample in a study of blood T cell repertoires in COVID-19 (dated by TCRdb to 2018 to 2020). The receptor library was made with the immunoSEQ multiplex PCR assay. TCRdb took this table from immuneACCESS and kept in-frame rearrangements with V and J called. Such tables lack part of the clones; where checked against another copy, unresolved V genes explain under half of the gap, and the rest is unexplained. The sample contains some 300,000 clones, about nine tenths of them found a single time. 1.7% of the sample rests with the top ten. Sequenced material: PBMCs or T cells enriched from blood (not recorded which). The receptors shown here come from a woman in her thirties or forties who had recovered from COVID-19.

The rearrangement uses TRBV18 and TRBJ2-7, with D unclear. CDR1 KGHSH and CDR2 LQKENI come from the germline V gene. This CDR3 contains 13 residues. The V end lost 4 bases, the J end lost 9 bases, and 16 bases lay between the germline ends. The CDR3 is CASSQEELSGQYF. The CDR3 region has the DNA TGTGCCAGCTCACAAGAAGAGCTTTCCGGGCAGTACTTC.

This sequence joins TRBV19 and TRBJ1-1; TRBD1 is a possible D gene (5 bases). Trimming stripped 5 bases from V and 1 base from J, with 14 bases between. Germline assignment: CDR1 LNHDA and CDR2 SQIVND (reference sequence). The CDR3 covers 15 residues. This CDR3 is CASSVRGTENTEAFF. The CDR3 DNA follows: TGTGCCAGTAGTGTCCGGGGGACTGAGAACACTGAAGCTTTCTTT.

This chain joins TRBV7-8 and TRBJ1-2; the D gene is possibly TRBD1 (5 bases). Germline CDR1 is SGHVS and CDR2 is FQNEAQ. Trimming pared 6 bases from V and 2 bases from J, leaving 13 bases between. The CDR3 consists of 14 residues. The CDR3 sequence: CASSPETANYGYTF. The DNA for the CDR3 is TGTGCCAGCAGTCCGGAGACAGCCAACTATGGCTACACCTTC.

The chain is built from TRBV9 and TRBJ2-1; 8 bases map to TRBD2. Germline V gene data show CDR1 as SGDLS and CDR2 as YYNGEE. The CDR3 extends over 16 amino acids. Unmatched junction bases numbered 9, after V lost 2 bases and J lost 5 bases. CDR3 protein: CASSVEQRGYHNEQFF. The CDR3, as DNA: TGTGCCAGCAGCGTTGAACAGCGGGGGTACCACAATGAGCAGTTCTTC.

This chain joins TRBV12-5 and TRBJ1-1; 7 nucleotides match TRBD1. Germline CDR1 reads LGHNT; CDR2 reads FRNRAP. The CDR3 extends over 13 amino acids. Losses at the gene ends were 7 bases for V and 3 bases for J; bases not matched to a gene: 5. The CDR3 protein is CASARTGDTEAFF. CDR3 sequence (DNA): TGTGCTAGTGCTCGGACAGGCGACACTGAAGCTTTCTTT.

CDR3 bases: TGCGCCAGCGGTTCAAGCCTCGGAGAGACCCAGTACTTC. This gives the protein CASGSSLGETQYF. This chain links TRBV5-1 with TRBJ2-5; the D is unclear. V dropped 7 bases and J dropped 4 bases, with 14 bases sitting between them. CDR1 is SGHRS, CDR2 YFSETQ, per germline. The CDR3 runs 13 residues. The whole variable domain, remainder taken from reference TRBV5-1 and TRBJ2-5, is KAGVTQTPRYLIKTRGQQVTLSCSPISGHRSVSWYQQTPGQGLQFLFEYFSETQRNKGNFPGRFSGRQFSNSRSEMNVSTLELGDSALYLCASGSSLGETQYFGPGTRLLVL.

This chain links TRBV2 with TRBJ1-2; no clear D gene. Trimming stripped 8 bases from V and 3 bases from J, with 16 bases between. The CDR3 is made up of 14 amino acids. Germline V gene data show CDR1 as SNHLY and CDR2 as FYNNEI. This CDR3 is CASGREGPDYGYTF. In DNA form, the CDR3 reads TGTGCCAGCGGGAGGGAAGGCCCCGACTATGGCTACACCTTC.

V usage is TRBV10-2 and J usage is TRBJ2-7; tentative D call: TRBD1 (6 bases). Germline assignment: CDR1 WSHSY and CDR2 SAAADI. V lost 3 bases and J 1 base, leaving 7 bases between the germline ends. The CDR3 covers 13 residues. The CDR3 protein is CASSEGGSYEQYF. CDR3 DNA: TGCGCCAGCAGTGAAGGGGGATCCTACGAGCAGTACTTC.

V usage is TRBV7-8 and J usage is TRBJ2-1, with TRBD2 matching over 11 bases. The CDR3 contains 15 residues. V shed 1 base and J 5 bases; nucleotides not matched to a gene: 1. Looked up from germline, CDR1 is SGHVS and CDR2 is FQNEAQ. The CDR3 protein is CASSLGLAGHNEQFF. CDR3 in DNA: TGTGCCAGCAGCTTAGGACTAGCGGGGCACAATGAGCAGTTCTTC. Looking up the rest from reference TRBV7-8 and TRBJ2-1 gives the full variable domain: GAGVSQSPRYKVAKRGQDVALRCDPISGHVSLFWYQQALGQGPEFLTYFQNEAQLDKSGLPSDRFFAERPEGSVSTLKIQRTQQEDSAVYLCASSLGLAGHNEQFFGPGTRLTVL.

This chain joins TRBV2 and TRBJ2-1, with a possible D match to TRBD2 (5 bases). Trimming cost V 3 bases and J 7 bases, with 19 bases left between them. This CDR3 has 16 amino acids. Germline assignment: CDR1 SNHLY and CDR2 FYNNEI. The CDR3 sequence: CASSDPTVGSLNEQFF. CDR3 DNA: TGTGCCAGCAGTGACCCCACCGTGGGGAGTTTAAATGAGCAGTTCTTC.

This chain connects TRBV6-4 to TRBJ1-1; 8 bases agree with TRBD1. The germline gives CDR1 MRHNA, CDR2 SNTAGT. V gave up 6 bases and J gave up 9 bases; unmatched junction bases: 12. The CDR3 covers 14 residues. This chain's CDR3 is CASRTYQGATKAFF. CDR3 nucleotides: TGTGCCAGCAGGACCTATCAGGGGGCTACTAAAGCTTTCTTT.

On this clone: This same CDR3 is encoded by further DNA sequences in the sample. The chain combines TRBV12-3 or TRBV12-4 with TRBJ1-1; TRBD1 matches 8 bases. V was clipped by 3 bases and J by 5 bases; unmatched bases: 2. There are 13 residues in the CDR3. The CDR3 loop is CASSLTGETEAFF. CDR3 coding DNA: TGTGCCAGCAGTTTGACAGGGGAAACTGAAGCTTTCTTT.

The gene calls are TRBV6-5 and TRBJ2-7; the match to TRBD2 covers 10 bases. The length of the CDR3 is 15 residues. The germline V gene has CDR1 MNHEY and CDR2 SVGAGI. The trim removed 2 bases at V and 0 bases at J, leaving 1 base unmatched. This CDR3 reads CASSYGTSASYEQYF. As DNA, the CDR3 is TGTGCCAGCAGTTACGGGACTAGCGCCTCCTACGAGCAGTACTTC.

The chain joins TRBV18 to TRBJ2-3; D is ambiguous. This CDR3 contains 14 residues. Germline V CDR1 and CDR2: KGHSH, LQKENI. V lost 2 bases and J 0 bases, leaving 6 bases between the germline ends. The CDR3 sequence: CASSPKRSTDTQYF. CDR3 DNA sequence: TGTGCCAGCTCACCAAAGCGAAGCACAGATACGCAGTATTTT. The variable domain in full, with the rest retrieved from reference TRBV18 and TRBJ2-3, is NAGVMQNPRHLVRRRGQEARLRCSPMKGHSHVYWYRQLPEEGLKFMVYLQKENIIDESGMPKERFSAEFPKEGPSILRIQQVVRGDSAAYFCASSPKRSTDTQYFGPGTRLTVL.

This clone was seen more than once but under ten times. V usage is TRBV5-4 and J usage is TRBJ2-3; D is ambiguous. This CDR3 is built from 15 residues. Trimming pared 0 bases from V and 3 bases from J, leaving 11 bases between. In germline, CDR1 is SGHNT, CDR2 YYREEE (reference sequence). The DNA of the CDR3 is TGTGCCAGCAGCTTGGCCTCTGTTCTGACAGATACGCAGTATTTT. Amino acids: CASSLASVLTDTQYF.

The CDR3 region has the DNA TGTGCCAGCAGCGCGGACGCAGGGGACAGGGATGAAAAACTGTTTTTT. Its translation: CASSADAGDRDEKLFF. V gene TRBV9 combines with J gene TRBJ1-4; 9 positions agree with TRBD1. The CDR3 spans 16 residues. Germline loops: CDR1 SGDLS, CDR2 YYNGEE. Trimming cost V 3 bases and J 6 bases; bases outside gene matches: 9.

CDR3 nucleotides: TGTGCCAGCTCACCACCACAGGGGTCTCCTCGACCGGAGACCCAGTACTTC. Its translation is CASSPPQGSPRPETQYF. The chain employs TRBV18 and TRBJ2-5; 7 bases agree with TRBD1. CDR3 length: 17 residues. In germline, CDR1 is KGHSH, CDR2 LQKENI. V was clipped by 0 bases and J by 5 bases; unmatched bases: 12. Using reference TRBV18 and TRBJ2-5 for the parts outside the CDR3, the full variable domain is NAGVMQNPRHLVRRRGQEARLRCSPMKGHSHVYWYRQLPEEGLKFMVYLQKENIIDESGMPKERFSAEFPKEGPSILRIQQVVRGDSAAYFCASSPPQGSPRPETQYFGPGTRLLVL.

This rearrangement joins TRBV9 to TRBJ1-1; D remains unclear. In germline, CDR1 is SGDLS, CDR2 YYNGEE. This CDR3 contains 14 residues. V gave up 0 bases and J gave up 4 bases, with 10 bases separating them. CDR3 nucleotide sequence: TGTGCCAGCAGCGTAGTAGTGGGCCGCACTGAAGCTTTCTTT. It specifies CASSVVVGRTEAFF.

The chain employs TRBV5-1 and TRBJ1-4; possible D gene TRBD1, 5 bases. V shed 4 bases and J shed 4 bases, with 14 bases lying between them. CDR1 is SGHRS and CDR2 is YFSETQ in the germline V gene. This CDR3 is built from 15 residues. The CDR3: CASSTTGVLNEKLFF. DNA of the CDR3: TGCGCCAGCAGCACCACGGGGGTTCTTAATGAAAAACTGTTTTTT.

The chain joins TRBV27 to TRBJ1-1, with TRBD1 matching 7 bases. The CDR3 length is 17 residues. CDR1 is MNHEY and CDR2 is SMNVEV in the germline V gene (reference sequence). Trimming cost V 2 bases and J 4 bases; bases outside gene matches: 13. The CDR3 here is CASSLRHRGTETTEAFF. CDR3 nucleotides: TGTGCCAGCAGTTTACGACACAGGGGAACCGAGACCACTGAAGCTTTCTTT.

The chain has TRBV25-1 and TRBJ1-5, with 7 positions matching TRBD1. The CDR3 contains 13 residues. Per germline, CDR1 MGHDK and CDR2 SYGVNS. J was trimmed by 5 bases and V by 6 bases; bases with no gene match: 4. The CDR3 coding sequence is TGTGCCAGCAGCGGTACAGGGGATCAGCCCCAGCATTTT. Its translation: CASSGTGDQPQHF.